These T cell receptor beta chains were read from a single sample in a study of regulatory T cells in long-lasting Graves disease. TCRdb re-analysed the multiplex PCR reads in MiXCR, keeping a single row per CDR3 protein. Among 530,000 or so distinct CDR3 sequences, about 16% were seen once, and the ten largest hold around 12%. Another study also made use of these data, one on T cells in Graves' hyperthyroidism and ophthalmopathy.

The sample in question was peripheral blood mononuclear cells (PBMCs), obtained at new diagnosis, from a patient treated with antithyroid drugs. Receptors originate from a man aged 18 to 30 with Graves disease. CDR3s include the opening cysteine and the closing phenylalanine or tryptophan. Fields, in order: J gene, D gene, clone size, V gene, CDR3 DNA, CDR3 protein. The D gene is left open where the match is weak. Size values are once, few and many counts, or a class for expanded clones, and some rows have none.

TRBJ2-5	NA	many	TRBV3-1	TGTGCCAGCAGCCCCGACGGCTTCAGGGAGACCCAGTACTTC	CASSPDGFRETQYF
TRBJ2-2	TRBD1	few	TRBV12-3/TRBV12-4	TGTGCCAGCAGTTTAGACAGGGGGCTCACCGGGGAGCTGTTTTTT	CASSLDRGLTGELFF
TRBJ1-2	TRBD1	few	TRBV7-9	TGTGCCAGCATCAGAGGACAGGGAATGGATTATGGCTACACCTTC	CASIRGQGMDYGYTF
TRBJ2-2	NA	many	TRBV30	TGTGCCTGGGCCGGGACCCCGAACACCGGGGAGCTGTTTTTT	CAWAGTPNTGELFF
TRBJ2-3	NA	many	TRBV2	TGTGCCAGCAGTGAAGGGATCACAGATACGCAGTATTTT	CASSEGITDTQYF
TRBJ1-1	NA	few	TRBV18	TGTGCCAGCTCACTCCCGAGACAGAACACTGAAGCTTTCTTT	CASSLPRQNTEAFF
TRBJ1-6	NA	many	TRBV6-2/TRBV6-3	TGTGCCAGCAGTTACCAACAGGGAGGTGATTCACCCCTCCACTTT	CASSYQQGGDSPLHF
TRBJ1-1	NA	many	TRBV6-2/TRBV6-3	TGTGCCAGCAGTCTCAGGGTTTACGCTGAAGCTTTCTTT	CASSLRVYAEAFF
TRBJ2-7	NA	NA	TRBV20-1	TGCAGTGCCCCGAAGGCGTCGTACGAGCAGTACTTC	CSAPKASYEQYF
TRBJ2-7	NA	NA	TRBV5-1	TGCGCCAGCAGCGCGGGTCCCGTGGGGGAGCAGTACTTC	CASSAGPVGEQYF
TRBJ2-3	NA	many	TRBV20-1	TGCAGTGCTAGTTTGGATAGGCGAAGCACAGATACGCAGTATTTT	CSASLDRRSTDTQYF
TRBJ2-7	NA	many	TRBV7-2	TGTGCCAGCAGCCCCCGACAGATTGATGCCTACGAGCAGTACTTC	CASSPRQIDAYEQYF
TRBJ1-4	NA	NA	TRBV7-8	TGTGCCTCCGGGGGCCGTGGTAATGAAAAACTGTTTTTT	CASGGRGNEKLFF
TRBJ2-7	TRBD2	many	TRBV20-1	TGCAGTGCTACACTTGCCTGGGATTCCGGGACTAGCGGGAGCGAGCAGTACTTC	CSATLAWDSGTSGSEQYF
TRBJ2-3	TRBD1	many	TRBV5-1	TGCGCCAGCAGCTCACGGACAGGGGAGAGGACAGATACGCAGTATTTT	CASSSRTGERTDTQYF
TRBJ2-7	NA	many	TRBV7-2	TGTGCCAGCAGCTTACCAGAATGGGGAAAGTACGAGCAGTACTTC	CASSLPEWGKYEQYF
TRBJ2-7	TRBD1	many	TRBV29-1	TGCAGCGTTAACCGGGACAGTTACGAGCAGTACTTC	CSVNRDSYEQYF
TRBJ2-2	NA	NA	TRBV20-1	TGCAGTGCTCAGCCAGTCCGAGCCGGGGAGCTGCTTTTT	CSAQPVRAGELLF
TRBJ2-7	TRBD2	many	TRBV28	TGTGCCAGCAGTCCCCCGCCGGGACTAGCGTCCCACGAGCAGTACTTC	CASSPPPGLASHEQYF
TRBJ1-2	NA	few	TRBV9	TGTGCCAGCAGCGTAGGTGGACAGCCGAACTATGGCTACACCTTC	CASSVGGQPNYGYTF
TRBJ2-4	NA	NA	TRBV20-1	TGCAGTGCTAGGGAGTGGGGCAAAAACATTCAGTACTTC	CSAREWGKNIQYF
TRBJ2-5	TRBD2	NA	TRBV6-9	TGTGCCAGCAGTTACCCCAAACTTCCGAGTAGCGGGAAAAGCAAGTACCAAGAGACCCAGTACTTC	CASSYPKLPSSGKSKYQETQYF
TRBJ2-6	NA	NA	TRBV29-1	TGCAGCGTGGCAGGGGGGGAGAACTCTGGGGCCAACGTCCTGACTTTC	CSVAGGENSGANVLTF
TRBJ1-3	NA	NA	TRBV5-1	TGCGCCAGCAGATACTTAACGGACAGTTACTCTGGAAACACCATATATTTT	CASRYLTDSYSGNTIYF
TRBJ1-1	NA	NA	TRBV15	TGTGCCACCAGCAGAGATAGAGGAGACACTGAAGCTTTCTTT	CATSRDRGDTEAFF
TRBJ2-7	NA	NA	TRBV7-2	TGTGCCAGCAGCTCTCCCCGGACGCCCCCATACGAGCAGTACTTC	CASSSPRTPPYEQYF
TRBJ2-3	NA	many	TRBV7-9	TGTGCCAGCAGCCGTGGGGGGGCCGGAGATACGCAGTATTTT	CASSRGGAGDTQYF
TRBJ2-2	TRBD2	NA	TRBV3-1	TGTGCCAGCAGCCAGAGGCTAGCGGGAGACACCGGGGAGCTGTTTTTT	CASSQRLAGDTGELFF
TRBJ2-3	TRBD2	NA	TRBV20-1	TGCAGTGCGGTCACTAGCGGAGATACGCAGTATTTT	CSAVTSGDTQYF
TRBJ1-3	NA	NA	TRBV3-1	TGTGCCAGCTTACAGGGAAACACCATATATTTT	CASLQGNTIYF
TRBJ1-3	TRBD1	many	TRBV12-3/TRBV12-4	TGTGCCAGCAGGGGACAGGGAGCCTCTGGAAACACCATATATTTT	CASRGQGASGNTIYF
TRBJ2-2	TRBD2	many	TRBV11-2	TGTGCCAGCAGCTTTACGGGAGGGTATACCGGGGAGCTGTTTTTT	CASSFTGGYTGELFF
TRBJ2-3	TRBD2	many	TRBV5-1	TGCGCCAGCAGCTTGGGACTAGCGAGCACAGATACGCAGTATTTT	CASSLGLASTDTQYF
TRBJ2-5	TRBD2	few	TRBV7-9	TGTGCCAGCAGCCCGCCGCCTAAGCTAGCGGGAGTAAAAGAGACCCAGTACTTC	CASSPPPKLAGVKETQYF
TRBJ2-1	NA	many	TRBV11-2	TGTGCCAGCAGCTTGTCCCGACCGCCCCCGGGACCCTACAATGAGCAGTTCTTC	CASSLSRPPPGPYNEQFF
TRBJ1-5	NA	few	TRBV27	TGTGCCAGCAGTCCCTCCTCCGCGGGTCAGCCCCAGCATTTT	CASSPSSAGQPQHF
TRBJ2-1	NA	many	TRBV6-1	TGTGCCAGCAGGGAGGCTCGGAGGTACAATGAGCAGTTCTTC	CASREARRYNEQFF
TRBJ2-7	TRBD1	NA	TRBV7-3	TGTGCCAGCAGCTTGCGACAGGGGGTAAGCGAGCAGTACTTC	CASSLRQGVSEQYF
TRBJ1-1	NA	NA	TRBV5-8	TGTGCCAGCAGCTTGGGGGACATTAGCATCGAGGGCACTGAAGCTTTCTTT	CASSLGDISIEGTEAFF
TRBJ1-1	NA	many	TRBV12-3/TRBV12-4	TGTGCCAGCAGTTTAAGCCGGTTTAACACTGAAGCTTTCTTT	CASSLSRFNTEAFF
TRBJ2-2	TRBD2	NA	TRBV6-5	TGTGCCAGCAGTTACTTAAACTCGGGACTAGCGGCAGCCGGGGAGCTGTTTTTT	CASSYLNSGLAAAGELFF
TRBJ1-5	TRBD1	few	TRBV15	TGTGCCACCTCGGGACAGGGAGGCAATCAGCCCCAGCATTTT	CATSGQGGNQPQHF
TRBJ2-7	NA	few	TRBV15	TGTGCCACCAGCAGAGATCGTGGGGGCGCATACGAGCAGTACTTC	CATSRDRGGAYEQYF
TRBJ2-5	NA	NA	TRBV10-3	TGTGCCATCAGTGAGTCGAGGGGCCAAGAGACCCAGTACTTC	CAISESRGQETQYF
TRBJ1-5	NA	NA	TRBV2	TGTGCCAGCGCGCGGGAGTCCAATCAGCCCCAGCATTTT	CASARESNQPQHF
TRBJ1-2	NA	many	TRBV2	TGTGCCAGCAGTGATGTGACTCCCACCATTGGCTACACCTTC	CASSDVTPTIGYTF
TRBJ2-2	TRBD2	many	TRBV30	TGTGCCTGGAGTAACCCGGGGGGGACCGGGGAGCTGTTTTTT	CAWSNPGGTGELFF
TRBJ1-6	NA	few	TRBV5-1	TGCGCCAGCAGCTTGGTCGGGGTAGGCTCACCCCTCCACTTT	CASSLVGVGSPLHF
TRBJ2-7	NA	many	TRBV20-1	TGCAGTGCAGGGGGCTCCTACGAGCAGTACTTC	CSAGGSYEQYF
TRBJ1-2	TRBD1	NA	TRBV10-3	TGTGCCATCAGTGATGGGACAGTCTATGGCTACACCTTC	CAISDGTVYGYTF